These 30 T cell receptor beta chains share one sample of origin, sequenced in a study of shared clonotypes between healthy human individuals. CD45RO negativity and positive selection for CCR7 defined naive CD8 cells, a population that excluded terminally differentiated effector memory CD45RA+ cells. The assay was immunoSEQ multiplex PCR, and TCRdb's table has in-frame clones only and misses some. The sample comprises some 2 million clones, approximately 94% of which are singletons, and 1.2% rests with the top ten. The material sequenced was naive CD8+ T cells sorted from blood. The receptor source for this set is a man between 18 and 35 years old in good health.

The chain carries TRBV5-6 and TRBJ2-1; 11 bases are a match to TRBD2. The V segment lost 4 bases and the J segment 0 bases; nucleotides outside the gene matches: 12. The germline V gene has CDR1 SGHDT and CDR2 YYEEEE. The CDR3 extends over 19 amino acids. For the CDR3, the DNA is TGTGCCAGCAGCCCCCTTAGGGGGACTAGCGGTTCCTCCTACAATGAGCAGTTCTTC. Residues: CASSPLRGTSGSSYNEQFF.

On this clone: The identical CDR3 is also encoded by other nucleotide sequences in the sample. The rearrangement uses TRBV19 and TRBJ2-7, with 9 bases identical to TRBD1. Germline CDR1 is LNHDA and CDR2 is SQIVND (reference sequence). The CDR3 totals 15 residues. V was pared by 5 bases and J by 1 base, with 6 bases of the junction left unmatched. The CDR3 reads CASSPGTGSSYEQYF. CDR3 coding DNA: TGTGCCAGTAGTCCAGGGACAGGGAGTTCCTACGAGCAGTACTTC.

This chain connects TRBV9 to TRBJ2-7; D not certain. The CDR3 consists of 15 residues. From germline, CDR1 is SGDLS and CDR2 YYNGEE. Trimming left V 0 bases short and J 1 base short, with 11 bases between. The CDR3 spells CASSVEGAGSYEQYF. Written as DNA, the CDR3 is TGTGCCAGCAGCGTAGAAGGCGCAGGTTCCTACGAGCAGTACTTC. Filled out from reference TRBV9 and TRBJ2-7, the complete variable domain reads DSGVTQTPKHLITATGQRVTLRCSPRSGDLSVYWYQQSLDQGLQFLIQYYNGEERAKGNILERFSAQQFPDLHSELNLSSLELGDSALYFCASSVEGAGSYEQYFGPGTRLTVT.

The V call is TRBV11-2, the J call TRBJ2-5; D is unresolved. This CDR3 spans 12 amino acids. V was trimmed by 5 bases and J by 5 bases, leaving 9 bases between them. Germline values: CDR1 SGHAT, CDR2 FQNNGV. CDR3 protein: CASSQEGETQYF. The DNA of the CDR3 is TGTGCCAGCAGCCAGGAAGGGGAGACCCAGTACTTC.

V and J are TRBV9 and TRBJ2-7, with 7 bases fitting TRBD2. The junction had 8 bases not matched to a gene; V was cut back by 0 bases and J by 2 bases. This CDR3 is built from 16 residues. CDR1 is SGDLS and CDR2 is YYNGEE in the germline V gene. CDR3 amino acids: CASSVAPGRGTYEQYF. CDR3 in DNA: TGTGCCAGCAGCGTAGCTCCAGGGCGGGGGACCTACGAGCAGTACTTC.

In this sample, this clone turned up once. The gene calls are TRBV4-1 and TRBJ2-7; a possible D gene is TRBD1 (6 bases). CDR1 is MGHRA and CDR2 is YSYEKL in the germline V gene. The CDR3 totals 15 residues. The V gene lost 1 base and the J gene lost 2 bases, with 12 bases spanning the gap. The CDR3 here is CASSQAPRDTYEQYF. CDR3 sequence (DNA): TGCGCCAGCAGCCAAGCACCCCGGGACACCTACGAGCAGTACTTC.

The chain combines TRBV7-9 with TRBJ1-1; 9 bases fit TRBD1. The ends lost 5 bases at V and 7 bases at J; junction bases unmatched: 8. The germline CDR1 and CDR2 sequences are SEHNR and FQNEAQ (reference sequence). The CDR3 has 14 amino acids. CDR3 DNA: TGTGCCAGCAGCCCGGGGACAGGGTATCTTGAAGCTTTCTTT. It specifies CASSPGTGYLEAFF.

As for this clone: At one end the junction does not follow the germline gene, possibly because of a read error. The rearrangement links TRBV7-7 to TRBJ2-3, with a tentative D call TRBD2 (6 bases). CDR3 length: 14 amino acids. Looked up from germline, CDR1 is SSHAT and CDR2 is FNYEAQ (reference sequence). CDR3 coding DNA: TGTGCTAGCAGCGCCGGAGGGATTCCAGATACGCAGTATTTT. The encoded protein is CASSAGGIPDTQYF. Supplemented by reference TRBV7-7 and TRBJ2-3, the full variable domain reads GAGVSQSPRYKVTKRGQDVTLRCDPISSHATLYWYQQALGQGPEFLTYFNYEAQPDKSGLPSDRFSAERPEGSISTLTIQRTEQRDSAMYRCASSAGGIPDTQYFGPGTRLTVL.

The chain joins TRBV5-6 to TRBJ2-1; 10 bases fit TRBD1. V gave up 4 bases and J gave up 8 bases; unmatched junction bases: 9. Germline assignment: CDR1 SGHDT and CDR2 YYEEEE. The CDR3 is 15 residues long. The DNA of the CDR3 is TGTGCCAGCAGCCTCGGGACAGGGGAGGACTATGAGCAGTTCTTC. It specifies CASSLGTGEDYEQFF.

V gene TRBV5-1 combines with J gene TRBJ2-1; 9 nucleotides align to TRBD2. V gave up 4 bases and J gave up 9 bases; unmatched junction bases: 17. CDR3 length: 17 amino acids. Germline values: CDR1 SGHRS, CDR2 YFSETQ. The CDR3 reads CASSLWTSASLVGEQFF. In DNA form, the CDR3 reads TGCGCCAGCAGCCTTTGGACTAGCGCGTCTTTGGTGGGTGAGCAGTTCTTC.

CDR3 DNA: TGTGCCAGCAGCCCGGGACGGAACTACGAGCAGTACTTC. This gives the protein CASSPGRNYEQYF. The genes are TRBV13 and TRBJ2-7, with D tentatively TRBD1 or TRBD2 (5 bases each). The length of the CDR3 is 13 residues. Trimming removed 5 bases at V and 3 bases at J, with 11 bases between. The V gene's germline CDR1 is PRHDT and CDR2 FYEKMQ (reference sequence). Variable domain in full (rest from reference TRBV13 and TRBJ2-7): AAGVIQSPRHLIKEKRETATLKCYPIPRHDTVYWYQQGPGQDPQFLISFYEKMQSDKGSIPDRFSAQQFSDYHSELNMSSLELGDSALYFCASSPGRNYEQYFGPGTRLTVT.

V usage is TRBV27 and J usage is TRBJ2-7; no definite D call. Germline-derived CDR1 and CDR2 are MNHEY and SMNVEV (reference sequence). Trimming shortened V by 5 bases and J by 1 base, and 12 bases separated the two germline ends. The length of the CDR3 is 14 residues. CDR3 amino acids: CASSPDVLSYEQYF. CDR3 bases: TGTGCCAGCAGTCCAGACGTACTATCCTACGAGCAGTACTTC.

V and J are TRBV4-1 and TRBJ2-7; tentative D call: TRBD1 (5 bases). CDR3 length equals 16 residues. V lost 0 bases, J lost 4 bases, and 16 bases lay in between. Germline V gene lookup returns CDR1 MGHRA and CDR2 YSYEKL. This CDR3 reads CASSQEQKGLLYEQYF. The CDR3 region has the DNA TGCGCCAGCAGCCAAGAACAGAAGGGGCTTCTTTACGAGCAGTACTTC.

The chain combines TRBV19 with TRBJ2-3; 9 bases align to TRBD2. J lost 5 bases, V lost 2 bases, and 5 bases had no gene match. CDR3 length: 15 residues. Germline-derived CDR1 and CDR2 are LNHDA and SQIVND (reference sequence). CDR3 loop: CASSILAGMEDTQYF. Here the CDR3 DNA reads TGTGCCAGTAGTATACTAGCGGGAATGGAAGATACGCAGTATTTT.

This clone was seen a single time. The chain links TRBV9 to TRBJ2-1, with 9 bases lining up with TRBD2. Germline V gene sequence: CDR1 SGDLS, CDR2 YYNGEE. Trimming cost V 0 bases and J 8 bases; bases outside gene matches: 9. The CDR3 is 16 amino acids. CDR3 bases: TGTGCCAGCAGCGTAGATAGCGGACTAGCGAATCATGAGCAGTTCTTC. Its translation is CASSVDSGLANHEQFF.

This rearrangement joins TRBV9 to TRBJ1-1; the match to TRBD1 covers 8 bases. The V segment lost 0 bases and the J segment 4 bases; nucleotides outside the gene matches: 5. The V gene's germline CDR1 is SGDLS and CDR2 YYNGEE. There are 15 residues in the CDR3. CDR3 residues: CASSVGPTGATEAFF. CDR3 coding DNA: TGTGCCAGCAGCGTAGGACCGACAGGGGCCACTGAAGCTTTCTTT.

The V and J genes are TRBV6-5 and TRBJ2-5; D is uncertain. The V gene lost 1 base and the J gene lost 1 base, with 4 bases spanning the gap. Germline lookup yields CDR1 MNHEY and CDR2 SVGAGI. The CDR3 contains 13 residues. The CDR3 reads CASSYYGQETQYF. In DNA, the CDR3 is TGTGCCAGCAGTTACTACGGCCAAGAGACCCAGTACTTC.

This chain uses TRBV30 with TRBJ2-7; D perhaps matches TRBD1 (6 bases). Trimming pared 1 base from V and 6 bases from J, leaving 13 bases between. This CDR3 contains 13 residues. The germline CDR1 and CDR2 sequences are GTSNPN and SVGIG (reference sequence). CDR3: CAWSELNRVEQYF. CDR3 DNA: TGTGCCTGGAGTGAATTGAACAGGGTCGAGCAGTACTTC.

V is TRBV2 and J is TRBJ1-5; the D is unclear. With 3 bases removed from V and 0 bases from J, the gap between germline ends came to 6 bases. Germline V lookup: CDR1 SNHLY, CDR2 FYNNEI. The CDR3 runs to 14 residues. CDR3 bases: TGTGCCAGCAGTGAGTACGATAGCAATCAGCCCCAGCATTTT. Translation: CASSEYDSNQPQHF.

The chain employs TRBV7-4 and TRBJ2-7; 10 bases map to TRBD1. The CDR3 is made up of 16 amino acids. CDR1 and CDR2 (germline): SGHVT, SQSDAQ. J gave up 0 bases and V 5 bases, and 7 bases lay outside the gene matches. CDR3 bases: TGTGCCAGCAGCGGTAGACAGGGGGCAAACTCCTACGAGCAGTACTTC. Translating gives CASSGRQGANSYEQYF.

Concerning this clone: At one of its ends the junction is not consistent with the germline gene, which may arise from a read error. The sample holds other DNA sequences that translate to the same CDR3. V gene TRBV5-6 combines with J gene TRBJ1-1; D not certain. This CDR3 is built from 13 residues. Germline CDR1 and CDR2: SGHDT and YYEEEE. As DNA, the CDR3 is TGTGCCAGCAGTTTGGGCGGGAACACTGAAGCTTTCTTT. Protein: CASSLGGNTEAFF.

The rearrangement links TRBV27 to TRBJ1-1; D gene ambiguous. Per germline, CDR1 MNHEY and CDR2 SMNVEV (reference sequence). This CDR3 has 16 amino acids. Trimming took 0 bases from V and 4 from J, leaving 15 bases between them. The CDR3 coding sequence is TGTGCCAGCAGTTTATCGATGGAGGACCTGGGCACTGAAGCTTTCTTT. It is translated as CASSLSMEDLGTEAFF.

This clone came up once. This rearrangement joins TRBV5-6 to TRBJ2-7; 8 nucleotides match TRBD1. Germline V lookup: CDR1 SGHDT, CDR2 YYEEEE. V was pared by 3 bases and J by 3 bases, with 8 bases of the junction left unmatched. The CDR3 loop spans 15 amino acids. For the CDR3, the DNA is TGTGCCAGCAGCTCGGGACCAGGGGGCCGCTACGAGCAGTACTTC. Its translation: CASSSGPGGRYEQYF.

This rearrangement joins TRBV5-4 to TRBJ2-5; 13 bases map to TRBD2. From germline, CDR1 is SGHNT and CDR2 YYREEE (reference sequence). This CDR3 spans 16 amino acids. V was clipped by 4 bases and J by 5 bases; unmatched bases: 8. CDR3 amino acids: CASSRIGLAGEETQYF. In DNA form, the CDR3 reads TGTGCCAGCAGCAGAATAGGACTAGCGGGAGAGGAGACCCAGTACTTC.

V and J are TRBV13 and TRBJ2-7, with D hard to call. Germline V gives CDR1 PRHDT, CDR2 FYEKMQ (reference sequence). The CDR3 totals 14 residues. The ends were cut back, 0 bases at V and 7 bases at J, with 13 bases in the middle. The CDR3 nucleotides read TGTGCCAGCAGCTTAGGGCTACCCGAAAGGGAGCAGTACTTC. Translating gives CASSLGLPEREQYF.

The rearrangement joins TRBV30 to TRBJ1-2, with D tentatively TRBD1 (5 bases). The CDR3 spans 13 residues. CDR1 and CDR2 from the germline V gene are GTSNPN and SVGIG (reference sequence). Trimming shortened V by 5 bases and J by 0 bases, and 10 bases separated the two germline ends. Here the CDR3 reads CAWEGQTNYGYTF. The CDR3 DNA is TGTGCCTGGGAGGGGCAGACTAACTATGGCTACACCTTC.

For this clone: Distinct nucleotide sequences in the sample also encode this CDR3. The rearrangement joins TRBV9 to TRBJ2-3; TRBD2 is a possible D gene (6 bases). With 0 bases removed from V and 6 bases from J, the gap between germline ends came to 11 bases. Germline V gene lookup returns CDR1 SGDLS and CDR2 YYNGEE. The CDR3 spans 14 residues. CDR3 sequence (DNA): TGTGCCAGCAGCGTAGACGGGAGAGCTGATACGCAGTATTTT. Its translation: CASSVDGRADTQYF.

J is TRBJ2-2 and V is TRBV30; D is perhaps TRBD1 (6 bases). The CDR3 runs 19 residues. Between the trimmed V and J ends, which lost 0 bases and 5 bases, there was a span of 25 bases. Germline lookup yields CDR1 GTSNPN and CDR2 SVGIG (reference sequence). CDR3 DNA: TGTGCCTGGAGTGTACTTATTATGCAGGGGAATCTTGTAACCGGGGAGCTGTTTTTT. It encodes CAWSVLIMQGNLVTGELFF.

The chain carries TRBV30 and TRBJ2-1; D unclear. Trimming took off 4 bases at V and 4 bases at J, with 8 bases between the two ends. CDR1 and CDR2 from the germline V gene are GTSNPN and SVGIG (reference sequence). The CDR3 consists of 12 residues. In DNA form, the CDR3 reads TGTGCCTGGATGGCAGCATACAATGAGCAGTTCTTC. It yields the protein CAWMAAYNEQFF.

This sequence joins TRBV11-2 and TRBJ2-3; 7 nucleotides match TRBD2. CDR3 length equals 16 residues. CDR1 and CDR2 (germline): SGHAT, FQNNGV. J lost 2 bases, V lost 5 bases, and 10 bases had no gene match. The CDR3: CASSPRTRGDTDTQYF. The CDR3 DNA follows: TGTGCCAGCAGCCCCCGGACTCGGGGGGACACAGATACGCAGTATTTT.